This TCR beta chain comes out of a study of blood T cell repertoires in COVID-19. Whole-study context: COVID-19 samples, acute and convalescent, were from the United States, Italy and Spain.

V lost 2 bases, J lost 7 bases, and 9 bases lay in between. The germline V gene has CDR1 SQVTM and CDR2 ANQGSEA. CDR3 length equals 11 residues. Sequenced by immunoSEQ multiplex PCR; TCRdb stores in-frame clones only, minus some. This table holds tens of thousands of clones, 65% to 90% found once. The chain carries TRBV29-1 and TRBJ2-7, with D unresolved. The sample taken for sequencing was peripheral blood. This receptor was obtained from an elderly woman with acute or convalescent COVID-19. CDR3 in amino acids: CSVESPSEQYF. CDR3 bases: TGCAGCGTTGAATCCCCGTCGGAGCAGTACTTC.